This record concerns one T cell receptor beta chain sequence. This clone's antigen is unknown. The input lacks base qualities; no much larger clone sits a single base away. This sample stems from a study of CD8 T cells in ankylosing spondylitis (dated by TCRdb to about 2017). With respect to the entire study: T cell receptor beta repertoires were profiled in healthy donors and ankylosing spondylitis patients so that disease-linked TCR variants could be found. The full study cohort was made up of 20 to 25 ankylosing spondylitis patients and some 100 healthy donors. Peripheral blood was sampled, and synovial fluid was also collected from ankylosing spondylitis patients. What the authors observed across the whole study: A TCR beta motif of several highly homologous amino acid variants appeared characteristic of blood from ankylosing spondylitis patients. In peripheral blood, the disease-linked clones were found at relatively low frequencies and had a CD8+ phenotype. Some of the motif variants had been reported before in the synovial fluid and blood of reactive arthritis patients, a finding that suggests common disease-initiation mechanisms. The disease-linked clones were reported as significantly enriched in matched synovial fluid samples from ankylosing spondylitis patients.

The germline V end is reduced by 0 bases and the J end by 5 bases; junction bases left unmatched: 5. According to the germline V gene (reference sequence), CDR1 reads LNHNV and CDR2 reads YYDKDF. The CDR3 holds 16 amino acids from the cysteine to the phenylalanine. CDR3 DNA is the only sequence kept; it has 48 bases, read in frame from the first base. This sample was sequenced with an Illumina HiSeq 2500. Quantitative 5'-RACE with molecular barcodes was the method used to prepare the TCR beta libraries. In the paper's pipeline: A new computational method based on a probabilistic model of VDJ rearrangement was used to identify disease-linked TCR variants. TCRdb reprocessed the public reads (quality trimming at Q25 with fastp, clone calling with MiXCR) and kept in-frame beta chains. Every distinct CDR3 protein forms one entry, paired with its most common genes and DNA. What appears here as the V and J calls and clone size reflects TCRdb's work, not the paper's. The sample records 350,000 to 550,000 distinct CDR3 sequences, 25% to 30% of which are singletons. The top ten hold roughly 0.9% of the sample.

This chain is built from TRBV15 and TRBJ2-1, with TRBD2 identical over 9 junction bases. Source material: blood, either unsorted or a sorted T cell fraction (not recorded which). The sequence was obtained from a male donor with ankylosing spondylitis. The CDR3 protein: CATSRDIGTSNNEQFF. The DNA sequence is TGTGCCACCAGCAGAGATATCGGGACTAGCAACAATGAGCAGTTCTTC.